Listed below are T cell receptor beta chains from one sample, sequenced in a study of T cells after yellow fever vaccination. TCRdb independently ran MiXCR on the 5' RACE reads; one entry per CDR3 protein. The data show just under 600,000 distinct CDR3 sequences, roughly 12% seen once. Sequenced here: PBMCs, sampled on the day of the yellow fever booster vaccination. The receptors shown here come from a man aged 30 to 39 who received the YFV17D yellow fever vaccine. Both conserved end residues are trimmed from each CDR3. Some rows mark clone size as missing; the rest say once, few, many or name a class of expanded clone.

clone_size v_call cdr3_aa
few TRBV21-1 ARGRGLESEQY
few TRBV29-1 SVFGLNTEAF
few TRBV3-1 ASSLSGAISNTQY
many TRBV27 ASSLSGRTEAF
. TRBV9 ASTTSRELREQF
few TRBV12-3/TRBV12-4 ASSLLLAGPTDTQY
few TRBV6-5 ASSYGGRSTEAF
many TRBV28 ASSLSLGYEQY
few TRBV11-2 ASSLRPPGLAGGLQDTQY
few TRBV29-1 SVHLQGNYGYT
. TRBV27 ASSHRDTSYNEQF
few TRBV6-2/TRBV6-3 ASSYGGHEQF
few TRBV6-5 ASSYATSGFSYNEQF
. TRBV29-1 SVINPDRALSYEQY
few TRBV28 ASRVWEGQLNEQF
few TRBV11-2 ASSLAGVGNSPLH
. TRBV6-2/TRBV6-3 ASTSDWTYNEQF
. TRBV2 ASSNDRYNSPLH
few TRBV20-1 SAIRGAGELF
few TRBV11-2 ASSLVPGQGGFSPPLH
many TRBV27 ASSTAGQGFFNQPQH
. TRBV20-1 SATQLEQETQY
few TRBV9 ASSVVLAGSSAEQF
few TRBV5-6 ASRADIAGELF
. TRBV4-3 ASSPGLASSYEQY
few TRBV5-6 ASSSSWMGGAQPQH
. TRBV28 ASSLIAKRGNEQF
few TRBV20-1 SASGGGGADTQY
many TRBV7-2 ASSLTKGKFTEAF
. TRBV10-3 AISESTGGNRGAYNEQF
. TRBV20-1 SAIGPRQPNEQY
few TRBV29-1 SAAGFASSYNEQF
few TRBV7-9 ASSFPADRRGAGELF
. TRBV5-1 ASSGVAEAF
few TRBV5-1 ASSLGGPITGELF
. TRBV10-3 AIRGLAGGAYNEQF
many TRBV12-3/TRBV12-4 ASSLGTVQETQY
few TRBV19 ASSTRGGLSPQETQY
. TRBV4-3 ASSQALQGLGGNYGYT
. TRBV14 ASNQDFGGEQF
. TRBV10-3 AISATAYEQY
. TRBV12-3/TRBV12-4 ASSPTPDRVKQPQH
. TRBV20-1 SARQGTSLYGYT
. TRBV7-2 ASSLALGGSTQETQY